This T cell receptor beta chain was captured by sequencing in a study of Ad26.COV2.S vaccination and SARS-CoV-2 variants. Study-level background: In the COV1001 trial, the donor was in the Ad26.COV2.S arm. Each vaccinee took Ad26.COV2.S intramuscularly, once or twice 56 days apart.

The CDR3 extends over 16 amino acids. V was clipped by 3 bases and J by 0 bases; unmatched bases: 4. Germline CDR1 is KGHSH and CDR2 is LQKENI. TCRdb keeps only in-frame clones here, not all; method: immunoSEQ multiplex PCR. The table has over 300,000 clones, 83% seen once. Treatment noted: approximately 18 received Ad26.COV2.S at low or high dose, single or two shots; about 5 received placebo; per-sample allocation not given. Sampling happened 63 days after the first vaccine or placebo injection. Expressing Wuhan-strain SARS-CoV-2 spike, an Ad26 vector served as the vaccine. The gene calls are TRBV18 and TRBJ1-3; 8 bases are shared with TRBD1. The specimen comprised peripheral blood, sampled in a trial of Ad26.COV2.S vaccine versus placebo. This receptor was identified in a person aged 18 to 59 who received the Ad26.COV2.S COVID-19 vaccine or a placebo. DNA for the CDR3: TGTGCCAGCTCACCGGGGACAGGATACTCTGGAAACACCATATATTTT. It yields the protein CASSPGTGYSGNTIYF.